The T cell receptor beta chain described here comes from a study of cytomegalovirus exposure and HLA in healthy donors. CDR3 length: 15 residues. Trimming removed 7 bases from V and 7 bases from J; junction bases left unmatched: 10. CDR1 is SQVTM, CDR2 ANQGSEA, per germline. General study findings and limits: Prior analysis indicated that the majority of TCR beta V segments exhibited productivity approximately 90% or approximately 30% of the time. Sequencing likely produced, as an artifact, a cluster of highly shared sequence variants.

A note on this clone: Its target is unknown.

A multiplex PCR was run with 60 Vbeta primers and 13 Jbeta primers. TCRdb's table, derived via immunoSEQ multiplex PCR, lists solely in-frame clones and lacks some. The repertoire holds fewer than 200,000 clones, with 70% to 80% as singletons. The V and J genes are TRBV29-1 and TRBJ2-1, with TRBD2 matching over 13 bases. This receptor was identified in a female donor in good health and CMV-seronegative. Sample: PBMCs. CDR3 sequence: CSAALAGGPSNEQFF. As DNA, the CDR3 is TGCAGCGCCGCACTAGCGGGAGGGCCTAGTAATGAGCAGTTCTTC.